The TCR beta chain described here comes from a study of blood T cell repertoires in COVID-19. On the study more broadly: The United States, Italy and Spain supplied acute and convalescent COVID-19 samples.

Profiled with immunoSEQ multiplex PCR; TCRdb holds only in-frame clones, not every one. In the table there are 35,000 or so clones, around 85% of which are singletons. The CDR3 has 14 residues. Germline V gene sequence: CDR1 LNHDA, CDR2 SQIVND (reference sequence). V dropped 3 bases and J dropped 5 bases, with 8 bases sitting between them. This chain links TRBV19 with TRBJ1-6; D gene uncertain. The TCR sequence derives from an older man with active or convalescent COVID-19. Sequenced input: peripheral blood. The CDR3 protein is CASSIFRDNSPLHF. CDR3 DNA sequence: TGTGCCAGTAGTATCTTTCGGGATAATTCACCCCTCCACTTT.